Each of the 19 T cell receptor beta chains below was sequenced from the same sample in a study of identical twins. A single record per CDR3 protein comes from TCRdb applying MiXCR to the 5' RACE reads. The sample lists roughly 690,000 distinct CDR3 sequences, 21% occurring once. This sample was shared with a second study, whose subject was T cells expressing NK-cell markers.

The sequenced sample consisted of PBMCs. The receptors derive from a woman between 18 and 30 years old in good health.

This chain uses TRBV29-1 with TRBJ2-7; 8 bases align to TRBD1. The germline V gene has CDR1 SQVTM and CDR2 ANQGSEA. This CDR3 comprises 14 residues. The CDR3 DNA is TGCAGTGCGACTGGGGGGACAGGTAACTACGAGCAGTACTTC. Protein sequence: CSATGGTGNYEQYF.

This clonotype came up many times. The V gene is TRBV15, the J gene TRBJ2-5; either TRBD1 or TRBD2 may supply D (5 bases each). The CDR3 extends over 14 amino acids. V was cut by 4 bases and J by 3 bases, with 12 bases left in between. Germline CDR1 and CDR2: LNHNV and YYDKDF (reference sequence). CDR3 DNA: TGTGCCACCAGCATGGGACGGATAGAAGAGACCCAGTACTTC. Translating gives CATSMGRIEETQYF.

The chain carries TRBV7-6 and TRBJ2-7, with D hard to call. Germline assignment: CDR1 SGHVS and CDR2 FNYEAQ. CDR3 length: 13 residues. V lost 4 bases to trimming and J lost 1 base, with 8 bases between them. The CDR3, as DNA: TGTGCCAGCAGCTCCCAAACATCCTACGAGCAGTACTTC. Translated: CASSSQTSYEQYF. Drawing the rest from reference TRBV7-6 and TRBJ2-7, the complete variable domain is GAGVSQSPRYKVTKRGQDVALRCDPISGHVSLYWYRQALGQGPEFLTYFNYEAQQDKSGLPNDRFSAERPEGSISTLTIQRTEQRDSAMYRCASSSQTSYEQYFGPGTRLTVT.

This CDR3 reads CASSLLDRGPGYTF. The DNA for the CDR3 is TGTGCCAGCAGCTTATTGGACAGGGGGCCCGGCTACACCTTC. The V and J genes are TRBV5-6 and TRBJ1-2, with 11 bases fitting TRBD1. This CDR3 comprises 14 residues. The germline V gene has CDR1 SGHDT and CDR2 YYEEEE. Trimming cost V 2 bases and J 8 bases; bases outside gene matches: 5.

The V and J genes are TRBV4-3 and TRBJ2-3, with a weak D call TRBD1 (5 bases). Germline CDR1 LGHNA, CDR2 YSLEER. V was pared by 4 bases and J by 2 bases, with 16 bases between. The CDR3 extends over 16 amino acids. CDR3 residues: CASSPAWGSSTDTQYF. Here the CDR3 DNA reads TGCGCCAGCAGCCCCGCCTGGGGCTCCTCCACAGATACGCAGTATTTT.

The gene calls are TRBV7-8 and TRBJ2-5; 7 bases align to TRBD2. The V gene's germline CDR1 is SGHVS and CDR2 FQNEAQ. With 2 bases clipped from V and 2 bases from J, the junction kept 5 bases outside the gene matches. This CDR3 has 15 residues. CDR3 in DNA: TGTGCCAGCAGCTTAATGGGGACTACTCAAGAGACCCAGTACTTC. It specifies CASSLMGTTQETQYF. Full variable domain (outside the CDR3, taken from reference TRBV7-8 and TRBJ2-5): GAGVSQSPRYKVAKRGQDVALRCDPISGHVSLFWYQQALGQGPEFLTYFQNEAQLDKSGLPSDRFFAERPEGSVSTLKIQRTQQEDSAVYLCASSLMGTTQETQYFGPGTRLLVL.

This sequence joins TRBV29-1 and TRBJ2-3; D gene ambiguous. CDR1 is SQVTM, CDR2 ANQGSEA, per germline. V lost 1 base to trimming and J lost 0 bases, with 11 bases between them. This CDR3 comprises 15 residues. The CDR3 reads CSVEGGTPSTDTQYF. The CDR3 DNA follows: TGCAGCGTTGAAGGAGGTACACCTAGCACAGATACGCAGTATTTT.

CDR3 in amino acids: CASRQGVGANVLTF. Here the CDR3 DNA reads TGCGCCAGCAGACAGGGAGTTGGGGCCAACGTCCTGACTTTC. The chain uses TRBV5-1 and TRBJ2-6, with a weak D call TRBD1 (6 bases). The V and J ends lost 5 bases and 3 bases respectively, with 9 bases between them. The CDR3 loop spans 14 amino acids. Per the germline V gene, CDR1 is SGHRS and CDR2 is YFSETQ.

This clonotype was counted a few times. The chain has TRBV27 and TRBJ2-7, with TRBD1 matching over 7 bases. This CDR3 has 13 residues. V was clipped by 7 bases and J by 4 bases; unmatched bases: 7. CDR1 and CDR2 from the germline V gene are MNHEY and SMNVEV (reference sequence). Here the CDR3 reads CASTPRQGYEQYF. The CDR3, as DNA: TGTGCCAGCACCCCGAGACAGGGTTACGAGCAGTACTTC.

This clonotype was counted only a few times. The rearrangement links TRBV2 to TRBJ1-3; no firm D call. The V gene's germline CDR1 is SNHLY and CDR2 FYNNEI. This CDR3 comprises 15 residues. The V end lost 4 bases, the J end lost 2 bases, and 12 bases lay between the germline ends. The CDR3 sequence is CASSGFGRAGNTIYF. The CDR3 DNA reads as TGTGCCAGCAGTGGGTTCGGGAGGGCTGGAAACACCATATATTTT.

A few counts support this clonotype. The chain combines TRBV29-1 with TRBJ1-2; a weak D match, TRBD1 (6 bases). The CDR3 sequence is 12 residues long. Germline V gene sequence: CDR1 SQVTM, CDR2 ANQGSEA. V was clipped by 7 bases and J by 4 bases, with 13 bases between them. The CDR3 region has the DNA TGCAGCGGAGTACAGGGAACCTATGGCTACACCTTC. It is translated as CSGVQGTYGYTF.

The V and J genes are TRBV12-3 or TRBV12-4 and TRBJ2-2; 8 bases agree with TRBD1. The CDR3 is 16 amino acids. V trimming: 7 bases; J trimming: 2 bases; junction bases outside the gene matches: 9. CDR3 amino acids: CASTNGTGANTGELFF. The CDR3 region has the DNA TGTGCCAGCACCAACGGGACAGGAGCCAACACCGGGGAGCTGTTTTTT.

The chain carries TRBV20-1 and TRBJ2-5, with 11 bases matching TRBD2. Germline values: CDR1 DFQATT, CDR2 SNEGSKA (reference sequence). J was trimmed by 5 bases and V by 6 bases; bases with no gene match: 11. The CDR3 spans 15 residues. The CDR3 DNA reads TGCAGTGCCACTCCTAGCGGGGGGCCCGGGGAGACCCAGTACTTC. It yields the protein CSATPSGGPGETQYF.

The chain employs TRBV27 and TRBJ2-3; TRBD2 aligns across 13 bases. CDR3 size: 13 residues. Germline V CDR1 and CDR2: MNHEY, SMNVEV (reference sequence). Unmatched junction bases numbered 2, after V lost 8 bases and J lost 6 bases. The DNA for the CDR3 is TGTGCCAGCGGGACTAGCGGGGCTGATACGCAGTATTTT. This sequence encodes CASGTSGADTQYF.

The chain carries TRBV12-3 or TRBV12-4 and TRBJ2-2, with D uncertain. The germline V and J ends were trimmed by 7 bases and 6 bases, with 9 bases remaining between them. This CDR3 has 12 amino acids. This CDR3 reads CASTVSSGELFF. DNA of the CDR3: TGTGCCAGCACTGTCTCGTCCGGGGAGCTGTTTTTT.

This chain connects TRBV20-1 to TRBJ1-3, with D possibly TRBD1 on 5 matching bases. The V and J ends lost 2 bases and 0 bases respectively, with 14 bases between them. Germline assignment: CDR1 DFQATT and CDR2 SNEGSKA (reference sequence). The CDR3 length is 16 residues. CDR3 in amino acids: CSARKAGIRSGNTIYF. The CDR3 coding sequence is TGCAGTGCTAGAAAAGCAGGGATTCGCTCTGGAAACACCATATATTTT.

This chain links TRBV14 with TRBJ1-5; D is ambiguous. The germline V and J ends were trimmed by 1 base and 4 bases, with 8 bases remaining between them. This CDR3 is 14 amino acids long. Germline V gives CDR1 SGHDN, CDR2 FVKESK. CDR3: CASSQGPGNQPQHF. The CDR3 nucleotides are TGTGCCAGCAGCCAAGGACCCGGGAATCAGCCCCAGCATTTT.

This chain links TRBV12-3 or TRBV12-4 with TRBJ2-1, with D maybe TRBD2 (6 bases). The CDR3 consists of 15 residues. Trimming removed 6 bases from V and 7 bases from J, with 19 bases in between. The DNA of the CDR3 is TGTGCCAGCAGGTTACTGTCAAGGGAGGAGAATGAGCAGTTCTTC. This codes for CASRLLSREENEQFF.

The chain links TRBV7-9 to TRBJ2-7, with 7 bases aligning to TRBD1. This CDR3 has 15 amino acids. J was trimmed by 4 bases and V by 0 bases; bases with no gene match: 6. Per germline, CDR1 SEHNR and CDR2 FQNEAQ (reference sequence). The CDR3, as DNA: TGTGCCAGCAGCTTAGCGCAAGGACAGGATTACGAGCAGTACTTC. It yields the protein CASSLAQGQDYEQYF.